This is a list of T cell receptor beta chains from one sample in a study of blood T cell repertoires in COVID-19. The table came from immunoSEQ multiplex PCR; TCRdb's copy has only in-frame clones and leaves some out. The sample has a few hundred thousand clones, 85% to 90% seen once. What was sequenced was PBMCs or T cells enriched from blood (not recorded which). The source is a woman aged 55-70 years who had recovered from COVID-19. The CDR3 runs from the conserved cysteine through the conserved F or W. The order of the fields is J gene, V gene, clone size, D gene, CDR3 DNA, CDR3 protein. D genes are given only for firm matches. Not every row has a clone size; where given, it reads once, few, many or a size class.

TRBJ2-1,TRBV4-1,-,TRBD1,TGCGCCAGCAGCCAATTCCCGGGACAGGGTTACGGTGAGCAGTTCTTC,CASSQFPGQGYGEQFF
TRBJ1-1,TRBV6-1,-,TRBD1,TGTGCCAGCAGTGAGCCGGGACAGAGCACTGAAGCTTTCTTT,CASSEPGQSTEAFF
TRBJ2-7,TRBV19,-,TRBD1,TGTGCCAGTAGTCCTGGGACAGGGTGGCGCGAGCAGTACTTC,CASSPGTGWREQYF
TRBJ1-1,TRBV7-3,-,-,TGTGCCAGCAGCTTAAGTCCCGGGTGGGAGACTGAAGCTTTCTTT,CASSLSPGWETEAFF
TRBJ2-2,TRBV9,-,TRBD1,TGTGCCAGCAGCGCGATGACAGGGGACGTCGGGGAGCTGTTTTTT,CASSAMTGDVGELFF
TRBJ2-1,TRBV2,-,TRBD1,TGTGCCAGCAGAACGACAGGGGGCGGCTACAATGAGCAGTTCTTC,CASRTTGGGYNEQFF
TRBJ1-3,TRBV11-3,once,TRBD1,TGTGCCAGCAGCCGGACAGGGACTGGAAACACCATATATTTT,CASSRTGTGNTIYF
TRBJ2-5,TRBV24-1,-,-,TGTGCCACCAGTGACACCAGCAGGGATTCCGGGGAGACCCAGTACTTC,CATSDTSRDSGETQYF
TRBJ2-7,TRBV7-9,-,-,TGTGCCGAGCTAGGGGCCGGCGAGCAGTACTTC,CAELGAGEQYF
TRBJ1-1,TRBV2,-,-,TGTGCCAGCAACCCCCAGGGGAACACTGAAGCTTTCTTT,CASNPQGNTEAFF
TRBJ2-1,TRBV28,-,TRBD1,TGTGCCAGCAGAGTCGACAGGGGTGAGCAGTTCTTC,CASRVDRGEQFF
TRBJ2-7,TRBV19,-,TRBD2,TGTGCCAGTAGTAGGGGAGCTAGCGGCTACGAGCAGTACTTC,CASSRGASGYEQYF
TRBJ2-2,TRBV9,-,TRBD2,TGTGCCAGCAGCGCCCGACTAGCGGGGGGGCCCGGGGAGCTGTTTTTT,CASSARLAGGPGELFF
TRBJ1-1,TRBV6-5,few,-,TGTGCCAGCAGTAAAATAGCTAGAGACACTGAAGCTTTCTTT,CASSKIARDTEAFF
TRBJ2-7,TRBV20-1,-,-,TGCAGTGCTAGTAGTATCCGGGGTAGCGGACTCTACGAGCAGTACTTC,CSASSIRGSGLYEQYF
TRBJ2-7,TRBV5-4,-,TRBD2,TGTGCCAGCAGCTTGTGGGAGGGCGAGCAGTACTTC,CASSLWEGEQYF
TRBJ1-2,TRBV30,-,TRBD1,TGTGCCTGGAAGGACAGGGGATTTAACGGCTACACCTTC,CAWKDRGFNGYTF
TRBJ2-2,TRBV5-1,-,TRBD2,TGCGCCAGCGCGGCGGGAGGTTATGGTAACGGGGAGCTGTTTTTT,CASAAGGYGNGELFF
TRBJ1-1,TRBV3-1/TRBV3-2,few,-,TGTGCCAGCAGCCAAGGTTACAGGGAGTCTGAAGCTTTCTTT,CASSQGYRESEAFF
TRBJ1-5,TRBV30,-,TRBD1,TGTGCCTGGAGAGCCGGGACAGGGGGCGCCTATAGCAATCAGCCCCAGCATTTT,CAWRAGTGGAYSNQPQHF
TRBJ1-3,TRBV5-4,-,-,TGTGCCAGCAGCTTAGTGATGTTGGAGACAGGCCTCTCTGGAAACACCATATATTTT,CASSLVMLETGLSGNTIYF